These T cell receptor beta chains were read from a single sample in a study of cytomegalovirus exposure and HLA in healthy donors. This table comes from immunoSEQ multiplex PCR, and its TCRdb copy is limited to in-frame clones, with some not included. The sample yields about 160,000 clones, 80% seen once. Sequenced material: PBMCs. Source of these receptors: a young man in good health and CMV-seronegative. CDR3s include the opening cysteine and the closing phenylalanine or tryptophan. Fields, in order: J gene, V gene, clone size, D gene, CDR3 DNA, CDR3 protein. A D gene is named only where the DNA matches it firmly. The listing skips clone size in some rows; elsewhere it reads once, few, many or a size class.

TRBJ2-1,TRBV18,.,TRBD2,TGTGCCAGCTCACCACCGACTAGCGGGAGGCCCAATGAGCAGTTCTTC,CASSPPTSGRPNEQFF
TRBJ1-1,TRBV9,.,.,TGTGCCAGCAGCGTAGGAGCAGGGTCTGGTTATACTGAAGCTTTCTTT,CASSVGAGSGYTEAFF
TRBJ2-7,TRBV27,once,.,TGTGCCAGCAGTTTATTAGGCGCGGGGATGAGTTCCGAGCAGTACTTC,CASSLLGAGMSSEQYF
TRBJ2-1,TRBV5-1,.,.,TGCGCCAGCAGCTTGGGTGGAGATGAGCAGTTCTTC,CASSLGGDEQFF
TRBJ2-3,TRBV27,.,TRBD2,TGTGCCAGCAGTCGACGAGCGGGGGGCACAGATACGCAGTATTTT,CASSRRAGGTDTQYF
TRBJ2-1,TRBV5-8,few,TRBD1,TGTGCCAGCAGCTCCGGGACAGGGCACAATGAGCAGTTCTTC,CASSSGTGHNEQFF
TRBJ2-7,TRBV9,once,TRBD1,TGTGCCAGCAGCTCGCGCACAGGGGCCGAGCAGTACTTC,CASSSRTGAEQYF
TRBJ2-5,TRBV7-8,.,TRBD1,TGTGCCAGCAGCTCGGACAGGGGTGTCCAAGAGACCCAGTACTTC,CASSSDRGVQETQYF
TRBJ1-1,TRBV10-3,.,.,TGTGCCACCCGTAGGACAATAATGAACACTGAAGCTTTCTTT,CATRRTIMNTEAFF
TRBJ1-4,TRBV29-1,.,TRBD1,TGCAGCGCCGGTGGACAGGGGAGTGGGCGAGAAAAACTGTTTTTT,CSAGGQGSGREKLFF
TRBJ2-2,TRBV7-3,few,.,TGTGCCAGCAGCTTATTCACACCCGGGGAGCTGTTTTTT,CASSLFTPGELFF
TRBJ1-1,TRBV5-1,.,.,TGCGCCAGCAGCTTGGGACAGGTGAACACTGAAGCTTTCTTT,CASSLGQVNTEAFF
TRBJ2-7,TRBV6-1,.,TRBD2,TGTGCCAGCAAGAGGGCGGGAGGGCGGGAGAACGAGCAGTACTTC,CASKRAGGRENEQYF
TRBJ2-7,TRBV7-9,once,.,TGTGCCAGCAGGCCCCTATCGGACGAGCAGTACTTC,CASRPLSDEQYF
TRBJ1-1,TRBV28,.,.,TGTGCCAGCAGTTTATTTGGGGGCGAAACTGAAGCTTTCTTT,CASSLFGGETEAFF
TRBJ2-7,TRBV5-1,.,.,TGCGCCAGCAGCTTGGGCTATTACGAGCAGTACTTC,CASSLGYYEQYF
TRBJ1-6,TRBV4-3,.,.,TGCGCCAGCAGCCGATACCTTACACCCAACTCCTATAATTCACCCCTCCACTTT,CASSRYLTPNSYNSPLHF
TRBJ1-5,TRBV23-1,.,.,TGCGCCAGCAGTCATAGGGGGGAGGGCAGCAATCAGCCCCAGCATTTT,CASSHRGEGSNQPQHF
TRBJ1-1,TRBV28,.,.,TGTGCCAGCAGTTTATGGCGGGGAACACTGGGAGCTTTCTTT,CASSLWRGTLGAFF
TRBJ1-2,TRBV12-5,.,.,TGTGCTAGTGGTTTGAAAGGTGGAGGTGGCTACACCTTC,CASGLKGGGGYTF
TRBJ2-1,TRBV6-1,.,TRBD2,TGTGCCAGCAGTGACCGTACTCCGGGAGGGGGTGAGCAGTTCTTC,CASSDRTPGGGEQFF
TRBJ2-2,TRBV10-2,few,TRBD2,TGCGCCAGCAAAAATAGCGGGAGGGCTTATACCGGGGAGCTGTTTTTT,CASKNSGRAYTGELFF
TRBJ2-1,TRBV29-1,once,.,TGCAGCGTTGATTTGGGGGCGGACAATGAGCAGTTCTTC,CSVDLGADNEQFF
TRBJ1-4,TRBV18,few,.,TGTGCCAGCTCACCATCGGGGGGGGCTGAAAAACTGTTTTTT,CASSPSGGAEKLFF
TRBJ2-1,TRBV27,.,.,TGTGCCAGCAGTTTAGGTGGGAGCCTATACAATGAGCAGTTCTTC,CASSLGGSLYNEQFF
TRBJ1-5,TRBV6-6,few,TRBD1,TGTGCCAGCAGTTACTCGGGACAGGGTCCCCATCAGCCCCAGCATTTT,CASSYSGQGPHQPQHF
TRBJ2-4,TRBV27,.,.,TGTGCCAGCAGTTTATCTTCGCAGGGGGGCATTCAGTACTTC,CASSLSSQGGIQYF
TRBJ2-4,TRBV10-3,.,TRBD2,TGTGCCATCAGTGGTGGGGAGGGAAACATTCAGTACTTC,CAISGGEGNIQYF
TRBJ2-7,TRBV7-9,.,.,TGTTCCAGCAGCCTTCGGGGTGGTGGAGGCGAGCAGTACTTC,CSSSLRGGGGEQYF
TRBJ1-6,TRBV11-2,.,TRBD1,TGTGCCAGCAGCTTAAGAGGGACAGGGGGATTTTCACCCCTCCACTTT,CASSLRGTGGFSPLHF
TRBJ1-2,TRBV19,.,.,TGTGCCAGTAGTATAGATCTCGGAGGGGCGCAGAACTATGGCTACACCTTC,CASSIDLGGAQNYGYTF
TRBJ1-1,TRBV7-6,few,TRBD1,TGTGCCAGCAGCTCTCTGACAGGGGACACTGAAGCTTTCTTT,CASSSLTGDTEAFF
TRBJ2-3,TRBV6-6,.,TRBD1,TGTGCCAGCAGTTCCTCCAAGGGGGCGAGGCGAGATACGCAGTATTTT,CASSSSKGARRDTQYF
TRBJ1-1,TRBV5-1,.,TRBD1,TGCGCCAGCAGCTTGGCCCCCAACAGGGGGAGGACTGAAGCTTTCTTT,CASSLAPNRGRTEAFF
TRBJ1-5,TRBV7-8,many,.,TGTGCCAGCAGCGACAAATATAGCAATCAGCCCCAGCATTTT,CASSDKYSNQPQHF
TRBJ1-2,TRBV10-3,.,.,TGTGCCATCAGTGAGTCGGAGAGATCCCAGGGGTTCTTC,CAISESERSQGFF
TRBJ2-7,TRBV6-5,once,TRBD1,TGTGCCAGTGGACAGGACTCCTACGAGCAGTACTTC,CASGQDSYEQYF
TRBJ2-7,TRBV10-3,few,TRBD1,TGTGCCATCAGTCCCCGGGACAGCCCCTACGAGCAGTACTTC,CAISPRDSPYEQYF
TRBJ1-5,TRBV18,.,TRBD1,TGTGCCAGCTCAGCGGAGACAGGGGGCGTTCAGCCCCAGCATTTT,CASSAETGGVQPQHF
TRBJ1-5,TRBV7-2,.,.,TGTGCCAGCAGCTTAGAAACGGGTAATCAGCCCCAGCATTTT,CASSLETGNQPQHF
TRBJ2-7,TRBV6-5,.,.,TGTGCCAGCAGCCCCGGGGGTGCCTCCTACGAGCAGTACTTC,CASSPGGASYEQYF